A single sample gave rise to the 27 T cell receptor beta chains below, sequenced in a study of T cell changes during pregnancy in multiple sclerosis. Method: immunoSEQ multiplex PCR; TCRdb's copy keeps in-frame clones and lacks some. The repertoire has about 36,000 clones, just over 90% of them found once; the top ten carry under 0.55%. The sample was CD4+ T cells from peripheral blood mononuclear cells, taken after pregnancy. These receptor sequences come from a female donor with multiple sclerosis, enrolled in a pregnancy study.

V usage is TRBV11-3 and J usage is TRBJ2-1; tentatively, D is TRBD2 (5 bases). V was pared by 4 bases and J by 7 bases, with 14 bases between. This CDR3 has 14 residues. The germline V gene has CDR1 SGHNT and CDR2 YENEEA. CDR3 DNA: TGTGCCAGCAGCTATAAGAGGGAATCAAATGAGCAGTTCTTC. Translating gives CASSYKRESNEQFF.

The chain combines TRBV10-3 with TRBJ1-2, with D perhaps TRBD1 (5 bases). The CDR3 is 14 amino acids. CDR1 is ENHRY, CDR2 SYGVKD, per germline. V was clipped by 4 bases and J by 4 bases, with 13 bases between them. The CDR3 spells CAISAGEGTYGYTF. For the CDR3, the DNA is TGTGCCATCAGTGCCGGGGAGGGGACCTATGGCTACACCTTC.

In nucleotides, the CDR3 is TGTGCCAGCTCACTGGGACAGGGTACAGATACGCAGTATTTT. It specifies CASSLGQGTDTQYF. The J gene is TRBJ2-3, the V gene TRBV18, with 9 bases that match TRBD1. CDR1 KGHSH and CDR2 LQKENI come from the germline V gene. V shed 4 bases and J 3 bases; nucleotides not matched to a gene: 2. The CDR3 runs to 14 residues. Full variable domain (missing parts from reference TRBV18 and TRBJ2-3): NAGVMQNPRHLVRRRGQEARLRCSPMKGHSHVYWYRQLPEEGLKFMVYLQKENIIDESGMPKERFSAEFPKEGPSILRIQQVVRGDSAAYFCASSLGQGTDTQYFGPGTRLTVL.

V is TRBV7-2 and J is TRBJ2-7; a weak D match, TRBD2 (5 bases). CDR1 and CDR2 (germline): SGHTA, FQGNSA. This CDR3 region has 14 residues. V gave up 1 base and J gave up 4 bases, with 11 bases separating them. The CDR3 DNA follows: TGTGCCAGCAGCTTAGAGACTACTAGTTACGAGCAGTACTTC. It codes for CASSLETTSYEQYF.

The genes are TRBV27 and TRBJ2-1, with TRBD2 matching over 9 bases. Germline values: CDR1 MNHEY, CDR2 SMNVEV (reference sequence). Trimming removed 3 bases from V and 6 bases from J; junction bases left unmatched: 6. The CDR3 consists of 15 residues. The CDR3 bases are TGTGCCAGCAGTTTCTTAGCGGGAGTACGCAATGAGCAGTTCTTC. As protein: CASSFLAGVRNEQFF.

This chain joins TRBV25-1 and TRBJ1-5, with 7 bases matching TRBD1. J lost 0 bases, V lost 5 bases, and 4 bases had no gene match. The CDR3 contains 15 residues. Germline V lookup: CDR1 MGHDK, CDR2 SYGVNS. CDR3: CASSSSGGSNQPQHF. The CDR3 coding sequence is TGTGCCAGCAGTTCCTCAGGGGGTAGCAATCAGCCCCAGCATTTT.

This sequence joins TRBV4-2 and TRBJ1-1; tentatively, D is TRBD1 (5 bases). The CDR3 is 13 residues long. Per germline, CDR1 LGHNA and CDR2 YNFKEQ. V was cut by 4 bases and J by 4 bases, with 10 bases left in between. In nucleotides, the CDR3 is TGTGCCAGCAGCCGGGTGGGGCCCACTGAAGCTTTCTTT. Its translation is CASSRVGPTEAFF.

The CDR3 protein is CASSRNSGRAGEQFF. The CDR3 region has the DNA TGTGCCAGCAGTCGCAATAGCGGGAGGGCCGGTGAGCAGTTCTTC. V and J are TRBV7-3 and TRBJ2-1; 11 bases fit TRBD2. The ends lost 6 bases at V and 9 bases at J; junction bases unmatched: 10. This CDR3 region has 15 residues. Germline CDR1 is SGHTA and CDR2 is FQGTGA.

This clone has only a few counts. The genes are TRBV7-9 and TRBJ2-7; the D gene is possibly TRBD1 (6 bases). CDR1 and CDR2 (germline): SEHNR, FQNEAQ (reference sequence). The V end lost 5 bases, the J end lost 4 bases, and 9 bases lay between the germline ends. The CDR3 totals 12 residues. This chain's CDR3 is CASSVDSYEQYF. The DNA for the CDR3 is TGTGCCAGCAGCGTGGACAGTTACGAGCAGTACTTC.

The rearrangement uses TRBV5-1 and TRBJ2-7; 13 bases are shared with TRBD2. CDR3 length: 16 residues. Germline V gene data show CDR1 as SGHRS and CDR2 as YFSETQ. Trimming took 0 bases from V and 3 from J; bases not matched to a gene: 3. The CDR3 nucleotides are TGCGCCAGCAGCTTGGGTAGACTAGCGGGGGGCTACGAGCAGTACTTC. It translates to CASSLGRLAGGYEQYF.

V is TRBV5-1 and J is TRBJ1-3, with TRBD1 matching 8 bases. Germline-derived CDR1 and CDR2 are SGHRS and YFSETQ. The CDR3 length is 17 residues. Trimming removed 0 bases from V and 1 base from J; junction bases left unmatched: 6. The chain's CDR3 is CASSLVSGQASGNTIYF. The CDR3 DNA follows: TGCGCCAGCAGCTTGGTATCGGGACAGGCGTCTGGAAACACCATATATTTT.

V usage is TRBV7-9 and J usage is TRBJ1-3, with 7 bases aligning to TRBD1. Per germline, CDR1 SEHNR and CDR2 FQNEAQ (reference sequence). This CDR3 spans 16 amino acids. Trimming cost V 7 bases and J 0 bases; bases outside gene matches: 9. CDR3 sequence: CASTEGQTSSGNTIYF. The CDR3 region has the DNA TGTGCCAGCACCGAGGGACAGACCTCCTCTGGAAACACCATATATTTT.

By share of the sample, this clone is medium-sized. V is TRBV6-5 and J is TRBJ1-4; TRBD1 might be the D (5 bases). Trimming took 6 bases from V and 7 from J, leaving 15 bases between them. CDR3 length: 14 amino acids. The germline gives CDR1 MNHEY, CDR2 SVGAGI. DNA of the CDR3: TGTGCCAGCAGCCTCACGCAGGGAGGTGAAAAACTGTTTTTT. This codes for CASSLTQGGEKLFF.

CDR3 bases: TGTGCCAGCAGCTTGGAACAGGGCGAGCAGTACTTC. The encoded protein is CASSLEQGEQYF. The chain joins TRBV5-4 to TRBJ2-7; D might be TRBD1 (6 bases). Germline V gene sequence: CDR1 SGHNT, CDR2 YYREEE (reference sequence). Trimming pared 0 bases from V and 6 bases from J, leaving 7 bases between. This CDR3 has 12 residues.

The chain is built from TRBV28 and TRBJ2-7, with 8 bases identical to TRBD2. This CDR3 is 13 amino acids long. The ends lost 10 bases at V and 0 bases at J; junction bases unmatched: 5. CDR1 and CDR2 from the germline V gene are MDHEN and SYDVKM. The CDR3 loop is CATRTSSSYEQYF. CDR3 nucleotide sequence: TGTGCCACCCGGACTAGCAGCTCCTACGAGCAGTACTTC.

The rearrangement links TRBV15 to TRBJ1-1; D gene uncertain. The V and J ends lost 0 bases and 3 bases respectively, with 14 bases between them. The CDR3 contains 16 residues. Germline V gene sequence: CDR1 LNHNV, CDR2 YYDKDF (reference sequence). The CDR3 sequence: CATSREKVPGDTEAFF. CDR3 nucleotide sequence: TGTGCCACCAGCAGAGAAAAGGTACCTGGAGACACTGAAGCTTTCTTT.

This chain links TRBV9 with TRBJ1-2; D might be TRBD1 (6 bases). Germline V lookup: CDR1 SGDLS, CDR2 YYNGEE. The germline V and J ends were trimmed by 5 bases and 4 bases, with 12 bases remaining between them. CDR3 size: 13 residues. The chain's CDR3 is CASSLTGAYGYTF. The CDR3 nucleotides are TGTGCCAGCAGTTTGACAGGTGCCTATGGCTACACCTTC.

V usage is TRBV5-1 and J usage is TRBJ2-3; 8 bases line up with TRBD1. The ends lost 3 bases at V and 2 bases at J; junction bases unmatched: 2. The CDR3 contains 14 residues. Germline V lookup: CDR1 SGHRS, CDR2 YFSETQ. The CDR3 here is CASSSGQATDTQYF. CDR3 bases: TGCGCCAGCAGCTCGGGACAGGCCACAGATACGCAGTATTTT. Full variable domain (outside the CDR3, taken from reference TRBV5-1 and TRBJ2-3): KAGVTQTPRYLIKTRGQQVTLSCSPISGHRSVSWYQQTPGQGLQFLFEYFSETQRNKGNFPGRFSGRQFSNSRSEMNVSTLELGDSALYLCASSSGQATDTQYFGPGTRLTVL.

J is TRBJ2-5 and V is TRBV28; weak D call: TRBD1 (5 bases). The V end lost 6 bases, the J end lost 7 bases, and 15 bases lay between the germline ends. This CDR3 has 13 residues. CDR1 and CDR2 from the germline V gene are MDHEN and SYDVKM. DNA of the CDR3: TGTGCCAGCAGACTGACAGCGTCGGGGACCCAGTACTTC. Translating it yields CASRLTASGTQYF.

A single count supports this clone. The chain employs TRBV6-5 and TRBJ1-2, with D unresolved. The V and J ends lost 6 bases and 1 base respectively, with 15 bases between them. The CDR3 spans 15 residues. CDR1 and CDR2 (germline): MNHEY, SVGAGI. DNA for the CDR3: TGTGCCAGCAGCCGGTGGAGTAAACTTAACTATGGCTACACCTTC. Its translation is CASSRWSKLNYGYTF.

This sequence joins TRBV6-5 and TRBJ1-2; 7 bases align to TRBD1. The V gene's germline CDR1 is MNHEY and CDR2 SVGAGI. V was clipped by 6 bases and J by 4 bases; unmatched bases: 8. This CDR3 has 14 amino acids. The CDR3 DNA is TGTGCCAGCAGGGAGACAGGGTGGGCCTATGGCTACACCTTC. Translation: CASRETGWAYGYTF.

This rearrangement joins TRBV14 to TRBJ2-7; 7 nucleotides line up with TRBD2. CDR3 length: 14 residues. V gave up 5 bases and J gave up 0 bases; unmatched junction bases: 4. CDR1 is SGHDN, CDR2 FVKESK, per germline. The CDR3 DNA reads as TGTGCCAGCAGCTGGGGGGGTTCCTCCTACGAGCAGTACTTC. It specifies CASSWGGSSYEQYF.

The J gene is TRBJ2-7, the V gene TRBV5-5; possible D gene TRBD2, 6 bases. Trimming left V 4 bases short and J 4 bases short, with 18 bases between. This CDR3 region has 15 residues. Germline V gene data show CDR1 as SGHKS and CDR2 as YYEKEE (reference sequence). The CDR3 DNA reads as TGTGCCAGCAGCGGGACCCAGACTAGATGGTACGAGCAGTACTTC. Its protein product is CASSGTQTRWYEQYF.

The chain uses TRBV7-6 and TRBJ2-1, with 9 bases lining up with TRBD2. This CDR3 has 14 amino acids. Germline CDR1 is SGHVS and CDR2 is FNYEAQ. Germline trimming cut 3 bases from V and 8 bases from J; bases unmatched to any gene: 5. CDR3: CASSFGTSRDEQFF. The CDR3 DNA follows: TGTGCCAGCAGCTTCGGGACTAGCAGGGATGAGCAGTTCTTC.

The chain joins TRBV18 to TRBJ1-1, with 9 bases identical to TRBD1. The CDR3 is 15 amino acids. CDR1 and CDR2 from the germline V gene are KGHSH and LQKENI. The V segment lost 2 bases and the J segment 5 bases; nucleotides outside the gene matches: 6. CDR3 in DNA: TGTGCCAGCTCACCAACCGACAGGGGGTCTACTGAAGCTTTCTTT. It codes for CASSPTDRGSTEAFF. Combining the CDR3 with reference TRBV18 and TRBJ1-1 gives the whole variable domain NAGVMQNPRHLVRRRGQEARLRCSPMKGHSHVYWYRQLPEEGLKFMVYLQKENIIDESGMPKERFSAEFPKEGPSILRIQQVVRGDSAAYFCASSPTDRGSTEAFFGQGTRLTVV.

J is TRBJ2-1 and V is TRBV7-9; 8 nucleotides line up with TRBD1. Germline V gives CDR1 SEHNR, CDR2 FQNEAQ (reference sequence). The CDR3 totals 15 residues. Unmatched junction bases numbered 5, after V lost 5 bases and J lost 2 bases. In nucleotides, the CDR3 is TGTGCCAGCAGCCCAGGACAGGGCCCCTACAATGAGCAGTTCTTC. Protein sequence: CASSPGQGPYNEQFF.

This clone has a single count. V usage is TRBV5-1 and J usage is TRBJ2-3, with 10 bases identical to TRBD2. Germline values: CDR1 SGHRS, CDR2 YFSETQ. Trimming removed 4 bases from V and 1 base from J; junction bases left unmatched: 0. The CDR3 runs to 14 residues. Written as DNA, the CDR3 is TGCGCCAGCAGCGGACTAGCGGGCACAGATACGCAGTATTTT. It yields the protein CASSGLAGTDTQYF.